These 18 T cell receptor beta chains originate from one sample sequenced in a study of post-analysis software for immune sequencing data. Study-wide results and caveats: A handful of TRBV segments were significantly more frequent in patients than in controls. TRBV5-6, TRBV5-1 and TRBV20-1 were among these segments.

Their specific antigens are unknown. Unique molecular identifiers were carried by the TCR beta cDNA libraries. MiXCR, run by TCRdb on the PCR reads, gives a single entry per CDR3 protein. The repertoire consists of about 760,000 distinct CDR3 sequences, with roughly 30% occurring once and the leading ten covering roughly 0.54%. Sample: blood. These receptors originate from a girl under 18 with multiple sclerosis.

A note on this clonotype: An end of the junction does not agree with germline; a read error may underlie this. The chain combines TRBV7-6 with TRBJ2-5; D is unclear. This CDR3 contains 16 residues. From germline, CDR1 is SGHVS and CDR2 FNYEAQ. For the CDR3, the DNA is TGTGCCAGTAGCTTAATGCGTCCAGGTCCGAACAATGAGCAGTACTTC. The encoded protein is CASSLMRPGPNNEQYF.

The CDR3 loop is CASSPRGAGGADTQYF. As DNA, the CDR3 is TGTGCCAGCAGCCCCCGCGGAGCGGGAGGGGCAGATACGCAGTATTTT. The genes are TRBV7-6 and TRBJ2-3; 10 positions agree with TRBD2. The ends lost 5 bases at V and 4 bases at J; junction bases unmatched: 9. This CDR3 comprises 16 residues. Germline values: CDR1 SGHVS, CDR2 FNYEAQ. Variable domain in full (rest from reference TRBV7-6 and TRBJ2-3): GAGVSQSPRYKVTKRGQDVALRCDPISGHVSLYWYRQALGQGPEFLTYFNYEAQQDKSGLPNDRFSAERPEGSISTLTIQRTEQRDSAMYRCASSPRGAGGADTQYFGPGTRLTVL.

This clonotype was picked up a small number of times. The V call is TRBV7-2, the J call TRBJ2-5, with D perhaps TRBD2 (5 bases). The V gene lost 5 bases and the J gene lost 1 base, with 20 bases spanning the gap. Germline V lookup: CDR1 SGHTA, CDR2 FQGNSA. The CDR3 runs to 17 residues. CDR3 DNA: TGTGCCAGCAGCCAGACTAATTTAAGGACTTCCCAAGAGACCCAGTACTTC. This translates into CASSQTNLRTSQETQYF.

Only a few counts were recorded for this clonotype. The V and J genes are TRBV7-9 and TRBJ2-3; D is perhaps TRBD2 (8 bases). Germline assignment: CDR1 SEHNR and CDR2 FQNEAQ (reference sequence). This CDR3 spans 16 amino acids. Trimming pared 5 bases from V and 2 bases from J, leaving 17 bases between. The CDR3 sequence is CASSPGRGRDTDTQYF. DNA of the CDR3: TGTGCCAGCAGCCCCGGGAGGGGGCGAGACACAGATACGCAGTATTTT.

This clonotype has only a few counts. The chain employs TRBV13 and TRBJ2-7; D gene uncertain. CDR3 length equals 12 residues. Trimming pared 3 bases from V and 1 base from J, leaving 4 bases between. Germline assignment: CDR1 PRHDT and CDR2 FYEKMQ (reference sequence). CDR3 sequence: CASSFESYEQYF. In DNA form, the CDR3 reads TGTGCCAGCAGCTTCGAGTCCTACGAGCAGTACTTC.

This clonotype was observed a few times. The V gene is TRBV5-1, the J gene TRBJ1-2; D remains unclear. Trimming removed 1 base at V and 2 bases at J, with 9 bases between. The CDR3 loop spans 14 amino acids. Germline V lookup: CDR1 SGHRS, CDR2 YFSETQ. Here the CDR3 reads CASSLNAGNYGYTF. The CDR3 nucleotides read TGCGCCAGCAGCTTGAATGCAGGAAACTATGGCTACACCTTC.

This CDR3 is CSARETGQGRETQYF. The DNA of the CDR3 is TGCAGTGCTAGAGAGACCGGACAGGGGCGAGAGACCCAGTACTTC. The genes are TRBV20-1 and TRBJ2-5, with 9 nucleotides matching TRBD1. With V trimmed by 0 bases and J by 4 bases, 6 bases remained unmatched. The CDR3 sequence is 15 residues long. Germline V lookup: CDR1 DFQATT, CDR2 SNEGSKA (reference sequence).

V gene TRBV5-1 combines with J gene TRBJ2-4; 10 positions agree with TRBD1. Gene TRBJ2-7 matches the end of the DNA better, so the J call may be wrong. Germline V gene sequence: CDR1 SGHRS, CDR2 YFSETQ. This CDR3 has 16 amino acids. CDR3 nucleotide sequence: TGCGCCAGCAGCCCTGAAGTAGGGACAGGGGCCGTCGAGCAGTACGTC. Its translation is CASSPEVGTGAVEQYV.

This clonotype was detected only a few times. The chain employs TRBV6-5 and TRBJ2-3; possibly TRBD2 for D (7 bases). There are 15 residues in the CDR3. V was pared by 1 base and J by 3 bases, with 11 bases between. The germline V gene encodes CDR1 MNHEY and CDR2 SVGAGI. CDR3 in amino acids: CASSYWGGKTDTQYF. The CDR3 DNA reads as TGTGCCAGCAGTTACTGGGGGGGCAAAACAGATACGCAGTATTTT.

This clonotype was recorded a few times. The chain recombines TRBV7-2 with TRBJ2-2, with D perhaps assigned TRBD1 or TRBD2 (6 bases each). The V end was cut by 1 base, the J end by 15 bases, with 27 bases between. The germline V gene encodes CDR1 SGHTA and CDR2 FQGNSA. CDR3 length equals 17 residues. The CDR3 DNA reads TGTGCCAGCAGCTTAGTCTTTAGTATTTCGAGAGTGGGGGGCGTGTTTTTT. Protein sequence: CASSLVFSISRVGGVFF. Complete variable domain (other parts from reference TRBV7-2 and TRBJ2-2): GAGVSQSPSNKVTEKGKDVELRCDPISGHTALYWYRQSLGQGLEFLIYFQGNSAPDKSGLPSDRFSAERTGGSVSTLTIQRTQQEDSAVYLCASSLVFSISRVGGVFFGEGSRLTVL.

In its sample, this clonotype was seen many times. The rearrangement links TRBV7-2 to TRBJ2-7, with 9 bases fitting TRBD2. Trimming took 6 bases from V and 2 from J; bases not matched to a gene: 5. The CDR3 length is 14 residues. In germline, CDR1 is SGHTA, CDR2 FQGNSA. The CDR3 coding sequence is TGTGCCAGCAGTCCGAGCGGGGGGCCCTACGAGCAGTACTTC. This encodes CASSPSGGPYEQYF.

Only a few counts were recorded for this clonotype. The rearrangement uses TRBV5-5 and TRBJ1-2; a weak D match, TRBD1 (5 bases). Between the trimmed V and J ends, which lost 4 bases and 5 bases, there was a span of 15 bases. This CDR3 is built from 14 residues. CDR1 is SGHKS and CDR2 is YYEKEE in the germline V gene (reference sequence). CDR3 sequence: CASSGGWRQYGYTF. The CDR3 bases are TGTGCCAGCAGCGGGGGATGGCGCCAATATGGCTACACCTTC.

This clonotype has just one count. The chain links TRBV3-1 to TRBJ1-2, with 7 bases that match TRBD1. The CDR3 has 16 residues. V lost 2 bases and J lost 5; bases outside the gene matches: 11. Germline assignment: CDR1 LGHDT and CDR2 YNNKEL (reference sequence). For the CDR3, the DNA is TGTGCCAGCAGCCAATCCCTGGGGGACAGTCTTTATGGCTACACCTTC. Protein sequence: CASSQSLGDSLYGYTF.

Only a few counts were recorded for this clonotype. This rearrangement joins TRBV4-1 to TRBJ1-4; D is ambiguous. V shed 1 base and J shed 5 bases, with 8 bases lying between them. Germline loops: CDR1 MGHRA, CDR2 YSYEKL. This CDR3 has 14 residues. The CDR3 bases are TGCGCCAGCAGCCAAGTGCCACCGAATGAAAAACTGTTTTTT. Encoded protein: CASSQVPPNEKLFF.

DNA for the CDR3: TGTGCCAGCGGGAGAGGATCCGGAGAGCAGTTCTTC. Translating gives CASGRGSGEQFF. V gene TRBV6-5 combines with J gene TRBJ2-1; TRBD2 might be the D (5 bases). The CDR3 is made up of 12 amino acids. Per the germline V gene, CDR1 is MNHEY and CDR2 is SVGAGI. V was trimmed by 8 bases and J by 10 bases, leaving 15 bases between them.

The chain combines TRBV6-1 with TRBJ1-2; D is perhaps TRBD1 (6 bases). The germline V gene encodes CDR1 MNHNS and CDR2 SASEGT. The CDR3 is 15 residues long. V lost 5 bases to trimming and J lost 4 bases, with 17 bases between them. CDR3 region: CASSRRQERFYGYTF. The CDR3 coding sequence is TGTGCCAGCAGTCGGCGACAGGAGCGCTTCTATGGCTACACCTTC.

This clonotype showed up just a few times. CDR3 protein: CSAPIPGQKHSPLHF. The CDR3 DNA is TGCAGTGCTCCAATCCCGGGACAGAAGCATTCACCCCTCCACTTT. The chain couples TRBV20-1 to TRBJ1-6; 7 bases align to TRBD1. The germline gives CDR1 DFQATT, CDR2 SNEGSKA (reference sequence). The CDR3 has 15 residues. With V trimmed by 5 bases and J by 8 bases, 12 bases remained unmatched.

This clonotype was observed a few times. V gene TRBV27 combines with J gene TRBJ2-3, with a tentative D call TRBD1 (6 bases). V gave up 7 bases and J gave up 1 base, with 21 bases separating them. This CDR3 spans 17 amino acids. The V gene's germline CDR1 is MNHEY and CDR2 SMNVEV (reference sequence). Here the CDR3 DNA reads TGTGCCAGCACCCTAGGGGGTGGGGCCCAGGGCACAGATACGCAGTATTTT. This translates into CASTLGGGAQGTDTQYF.